This TCR beta chain appears in the sequencing data of a study of blood T cells in healthy people across ages. Overall study: About one barcoded beta molecule was captured per two T cells (by template switching).

Through a sample-barcoded 5' primer and a J-beta primer mix, a second PCR was run for roughly 7 to 12 cycles. MiXCR, run by TCRdb on the 5' RACE reads, gives a single entry per CDR3 protein. This table has around 1,500,000 distinct CDR3 sequences, roughly 40% appearing once. V trimming: 6 bases; J trimming: 9 bases; junction bases outside the gene matches: 10. Germline CDR1 is ENHRY and CDR2 is SYGVKD. The length of the CDR3 is 13 residues. The TCR originated in a woman aged 18-29 years in good health. The V call is TRBV10-3, the J call TRBJ1-2; 7 nucleotides match TRBD1. Sample: blood. The CDR3, as DNA: TGTGCCATCAGCAACAGGGGCGGTAGTAGCTACACCTTC. It codes for CAISNRGGSSYTF.